These 24 T cell receptor beta chains came from one sample sequenced in a study of CD8+ T cells in alopecia areata. RNA was extracted and reverse transcribed into cDNA as the sequencing template. Generated by immunoSEQ multiplex PCR, the TCRdb table keeps only in-frame clones and is missing some. The data contain about 180,000 clones, less than 70% of them singletons. The treatment here: oral pan-JAK inhibitor, 5-10 mg twice daily. Sample: CD8+ T cells sorted from blood, taken at week 24, from a patient treated with tofacitinib. These receptors were taken from a human donor with alopecia areata.

The CDR3 sequence: CASRISGGAYNEQFF. The CDR3, as DNA: TGCGCCAGCAGGATTAGCGGGGGGGCCTACAATGAGCAGTTCTTC. The rearrangement links TRBV10-2 to TRBJ2-1, with 11 bases aligning to TRBD2. This CDR3 has 15 residues. V lost 6 bases to trimming and J lost 2 bases; unmatched junction nucleotides: 3. In germline, CDR1 is WSHSY, CDR2 SAAADI.

The chain employs TRBV11-3 and TRBJ2-7, with a weak D call TRBD2 (6 bases). Germline CDR1 and CDR2: SGHNT and YENEEA. V was cut by 4 bases and J by 0 bases, with 22 bases left in between. This CDR3 has 18 residues. CDR3 amino acids: CASSSPRSGTLSSYEQYF. The CDR3 coding sequence is TGTGCCAGCAGCTCCCCCCGCTCGGGGACTCTGAGCTCCTACGAGCAGTACTTC.

V gene TRBV4-1 combines with J gene TRBJ1-2, with D hard to call. This CDR3 contains 15 residues. V lost 0 bases and J lost 4, with 12 bases in between. CDR1 MGHRA and CDR2 YSYEKL come from the germline V gene. Written as DNA, the CDR3 is TGCGCCAGCAGCCAAGATCCGGGCAGCTTCTATGGCTACACCTTC. Amino acids: CASSQDPGSFYGYTF.

By its share, this clone is medium-sized. This chain links TRBV11-2 with TRBJ1-1; maybe TRBD1 (5 bases). The CDR3 is 15 residues long. Germline values: CDR1 SGHAT, CDR2 FQNNGV. V was clipped by 4 bases and J by 3 bases, with 15 bases between them. CDR3: CASSSRGYPYTEAFF. CDR3 coding DNA: TGTGCCAGCAGCTCGCGGGGCTACCCTTACACTGAAGCTTTCTTT.

This CDR3 is CASSGEAPKQYF. The CDR3 region has the DNA TGCGCCAGCAGCGGGGAGGCCCCTAAGCAGTATTTT. The chain uses TRBV10-2 and TRBJ2-3; the D gene is possibly TRBD2 (6 bases). This CDR3 region has 12 residues. Trimming left V 6 bases short and J 11 bases short, with 15 bases between. Germline V lookup: CDR1 WSHSY, CDR2 SAAADI.

In its sample, this clone was seen once. The chain employs TRBV4-2 and TRBJ2-7; a weak D match, TRBD1 (6 bases). Trimming removed 1 base from V and 0 bases from J, with 16 bases in between. This CDR3 is 17 amino acids long. The germline gives CDR1 LGHNA, CDR2 YNFKEQ. The chain's CDR3 is CASSQVHTDSYSYEQYF. Here the CDR3 DNA reads TGTGCCAGCAGCCAAGTTCACACGGACAGCTACTCCTACGAGCAGTACTTC.

This chain links TRBV6-5 with TRBJ1-2, with D unclear. V gave up 6 bases and J gave up 8 bases, with 19 bases separating them. Germline CDR1 is MNHEY and CDR2 is SVGAGI. The CDR3 totals 14 residues. CDR3 residues: CASSVRMVSGGYTF. The CDR3 coding sequence is TGTGCCAGCAGCGTCAGGATGGTCTCGGGGGGCTACACCTTC.

J is TRBJ2-2 and V is TRBV13; D uncertain. The V end lost 1 base, the J end lost 3 bases, and 6 bases lay between the germline ends. Germline V gene lookup returns CDR1 PRHDT and CDR2 FYEKMQ (reference sequence). This CDR3 spans 14 amino acids. The CDR3 loop is CASSLAQYTGELFF. The CDR3 DNA follows: TGTGCCAGCAGCTTAGCACAGTACACCGGGGAGCTGTTTTTT.

The chain employs TRBV29-1 and TRBJ2-7; 7 bases agree with TRBD2. Per the germline V gene, CDR1 is SQVTM and CDR2 is ANQGSEA. After removal of 7 bases from V and 3 bases from J, the junction contained 6 bases not matched to a gene. CDR3 length equals 12 residues. The CDR3 sequence is CSALGGFYEQYF. In DNA, the CDR3 is TGCAGCGCCCTCGGGGGGTTCTACGAGCAGTACTTC.

This chain uses TRBV14 with TRBJ2-6, with 9 bases fitting TRBD1. Germline lookup yields CDR1 SGHDN and CDR2 FVKESK. Losses at the gene ends were 5 bases for V and 4 bases for J; bases not matched to a gene: 9. The CDR3 contains 17 residues. The DNA for the CDR3 is TGTGCCAGCAGCTCCCGGGACAGGGCTTTCGGGGCCAACGTCCTGACTTTC. Its protein product is CASSSRDRAFGANVLTF. Combining the CDR3 with reference TRBV14 and TRBJ2-6 gives the whole variable domain EAGVTQFPSHSVIEKGQTVTLRCDPISGHDNLYWYRRVMGKEIKFLLHFVKESKQDESGMPNNRFLAERTGGTYSTLKVQPAELEDSGVYFCASSSRDRAFGANVLTFGAGSRLTVL.

This sequence joins TRBV9 and TRBJ2-3, with a tentative D call TRBD2 (6 bases). The CDR3 totals 13 residues. The V and J ends lost 3 bases and 4 bases respectively, with 9 bases between them. Germline V gene sequence: CDR1 SGDLS, CDR2 YYNGEE. This CDR3 reads CASSEGGADTQYF. The CDR3 DNA sequence: TGTGCCAGCAGCGAGGGAGGTGCAGATACGCAGTATTTT.

V gene TRBV5-1 combines with J gene TRBJ2-7; perhaps TRBD1 as D (6 bases). This CDR3 region has 12 residues. V gave up 2 bases and J gave up 5 bases, with 8 bases separating them. Per the germline V gene, CDR1 is SGHRS and CDR2 is YFSETQ. The CDR3 nucleotides read TGCGCCAGCAGCTTATCAGGGGACGAGCAGTACTTC. It yields the protein CASSLSGDEQYF.

This clone appeared a few times. The identical CDR3 is also encoded by other nucleotide sequences in the sample. V is TRBV25-1 and J is TRBJ2-5; no firm D call. In germline, CDR1 is MGHDK, CDR2 SYGVNS. The V and J ends lost 4 bases and 5 bases respectively, with 2 bases between them. The CDR3 covers 10 residues. This CDR3 reads CASSGETQYF. CDR3 coding DNA: TGTGCCAGCAGTGGGGAGACCCAGTACTTC.

V usage is TRBV6-5 and J usage is TRBJ2-2; D is unresolved. V shed 3 bases and J shed 3 bases, with 11 bases lying between them. The CDR3 runs to 15 residues. Germline V gene sequence: CDR1 MNHEY, CDR2 SVGAGI. The CDR3 region is CASSYITGDTGELFF. CDR3 DNA: TGTGCCAGCAGTTATATCACGGGTGACACCGGGGAGCTGTTTTTT.

The V gene is TRBV30, the J gene TRBJ2-3; 8 nucleotides align to TRBD2. With 2 bases clipped from V and 5 bases from J, the junction kept 9 bases outside the gene matches. The CDR3 contains 15 residues. CDR1 and CDR2 (germline): GTSNPN, SVGIG (reference sequence). The CDR3 nucleotides are TGTGCCTGGAGTAACGTCGGGGGGGCGGGAGATACGCAGTATTTT. Protein: CAWSNVGGAGDTQYF.

The chain has TRBV5-4 and TRBJ2-3; D is uncertain. Looked up from germline, CDR1 is SGHNT and CDR2 is YYREEE (reference sequence). The CDR3 length is 11 residues. V was cut by 7 bases and J by 1 base, with 4 bases left in between. The CDR3 reads CASQGTDTQYF. Here the CDR3 DNA reads TGTGCCAGCCAGGGCACAGATACGCAGTATTTT.

The gene calls are TRBV27 and TRBJ1-5; D not certain. V was shortened by 5 bases and J by 0 bases, with 5 bases between the two germline ends. CDR1 is MNHEY, CDR2 SMNVEV, per germline (reference sequence). The CDR3 is 13 amino acids. The CDR3 DNA reads TGTGCCAGCAGTACCTATAGCAATCAGCCCCAGCATTTT. It codes for CASSTYSNQPQHF.

CDR3 protein: CASSESAGEGINEQFF. The CDR3 DNA reads as TGTGCCAGCAGTGAATCGGCTGGAGAGGGTATCAATGAGCAGTTCTTC. The chain uses TRBV27 and TRBJ2-1, with TRBD2 as a possible D gene (5 bases). The germline V and J ends were trimmed by 5 bases and 6 bases, with 20 bases remaining between them. The CDR3 consists of 16 residues. Germline-derived CDR1 and CDR2 are MNHEY and SMNVEV (reference sequence).

The chain has TRBV7-9 and TRBJ1-5; no firm D call. In germline, CDR1 is SEHNR, CDR2 FQNEAQ (reference sequence). V lost 3 bases and J lost 7, with 7 bases in between. The CDR3 spans 12 residues. CDR3 region: CASSLDSQPQHF. CDR3 bases: TGTGCCAGCAGCTTGGACTCCCAGCCCCAGCATTTT.

This sequence joins TRBV15 and TRBJ2-7; weak D call: TRBD1 (5 bases). Between the trimmed V and J ends, which lost 1 base and 6 bases, there was a span of 10 bases. CDR1 and CDR2 from the germline V gene are LNHNV and YYDKDF (reference sequence). This CDR3 is built from 13 residues. DNA for the CDR3: TGTGCCACCAGCAGAGCCCGGCAGGGCGAGCAGTACTTC. Encoded protein: CATSRARQGEQYF.

This clone was seen only a few times. The gene calls are TRBV10-3 and TRBJ2-1; TRBD2 matches 10 bases. The CDR3 length is 16 residues. V shed 4 bases and J 1 base; nucleotides not matched to a gene: 4. In germline, CDR1 is ENHRY, CDR2 SYGVKD. Here the CDR3 DNA reads TGTGCCATCAGTGGGTGGACTAGCGGTTCCTACAATGAGCAGTTCTTC. It specifies CAISGWTSGSYNEQFF.

The chain is built from TRBV27 and TRBJ1-4, with D possibly being TRBD1 (5 bases). V lost 7 bases to trimming and J lost 6 bases, with 12 bases between them. The CDR3 length is 13 residues. Germline V lookup: CDR1 MNHEY, CDR2 SMNVEV (reference sequence). In DNA form, the CDR3 reads TGTGCCAGCACTGGGGCAGGCTATGAAAAACTGTTTTTT. This translates into CASTGAGYEKLFF.

Concerning this clone: Different DNA sequences within this sample yield the same CDR3. V gene TRBV6-5 combines with J gene TRBJ1-1, with a tentative D call TRBD1 (5 bases). Trimming left V 2 bases short and J 5 bases short, with 6 bases between. The CDR3 runs to 12 residues. CDR1 is MNHEY and CDR2 is SVGAGI in the germline V gene. DNA of the CDR3: TGTGCCAGCAGTTACGGGGGGACTGAAGCTTTCTTT. It codes for CASSYGGTEAFF.

As for this clone: This CDR3 is also generated by other DNA sequences in the sample. The chain combines TRBV29-1 with TRBJ2-3; D may correspond to TRBD1 or TRBD2 (5 bases each). Looked up from germline, CDR1 is SQVTM and CDR2 is ANQGSEA. The V end lost 1 base, the J end lost 0 bases, and 11 bases lay between the germline ends. The CDR3 extends over 15 amino acids. The CDR3 spells CSVEVSGDSTDTQYF. CDR3 nucleotide sequence: TGCAGCGTTGAAGTCTCCGGGGACAGCACAGATACGCAGTATTTT.